What follows are 11 T cell receptor beta chains derived from one specimen sequenced in a study of breast tumors, draining lymph nodes, adjacent tissues. TCRdb recomputed calls from the multiplex PCR reads with MiXCR, one row per CDR3 protein. Among 150,000 to 200,000 distinct CDR3 sequences listed, roughly a third were seen once. The lymph nodes were axillary draining lymph nodes from breast cancer patients. Sequenced sample: axillary lymph node tissue. These receptors were obtained from a female donor with breast cancer. Some clones in this sample may be carry-over from other donors' samples.

The chain carries TRBV4-2 and TRBJ1-5; no clear D. The CDR3 has 14 amino acids. Trimming left V 0 bases short and J 3 bases short, with 6 bases between. CDR1 is LGHNA, CDR2 YNFKEQ, per germline. The CDR3, as DNA: TGTGCCAGCAGCCAAGACAGGCCCAATCAGCCCCAGCATTTT. This encodes CASSQDRPNQPQHF.

On this clonotype itself: A much larger clone lies one base from this, so it may be a read error. The rearrangement joins TRBV7-9 to TRBJ2-1; TRBD2 aligns across 13 bases. Germline-derived CDR1 and CDR2 are SEHNR and FQNEAQ (reference sequence). With 5 bases clipped from V and 3 bases from J, the junction kept 4 bases outside the gene matches. The CDR3 is 16 amino acids. CDR3 bases: TGTGCCAGCAGCGGTGGGACTAGCGGGGACTACAATGAGCAGTTCTTC. Protein sequence: CASSGGTSGDYNEQFF.

The chain recombines TRBV7-2 with TRBJ2-3, with 11 bases aligning to TRBD2. The ends lost 5 bases at V and 4 bases at J; junction bases unmatched: 23. Germline V lookup: CDR1 SGHTA, CDR2 FQGNSA. CDR3 size: 21 residues. The CDR3 DNA reads as TGTGCCAGCAGCCGAACACCTCAGGCTAGCGGGGGGTCAACCCCATCAGATACGCAGTATTTT. It is translated as CASSRTPQASGGSTPSDTQYF.

Ten or more counts support this clonotype. The V and J genes are TRBV10-3 and TRBJ2-1; 11 bases line up with TRBD1. From germline, CDR1 is ENHRY and CDR2 SYGVKD. CDR3 length: 17 residues. V gave up 6 bases and J gave up 2 bases; unmatched junction bases: 9. CDR3 DNA sequence: TGTGCCATCAGGGCACGGACAGGGGGCCCAACCTACAATGAGCAGTTCTTC. As protein: CAIRARTGGPTYNEQFF.

This rearrangement joins TRBV3-2 to TRBJ2-7; the D call of TRBD2 is as the table states it, not checked on the DNA. TRBV3-2 is assigned pseudogene status. The CDR3 sequence is 16 residues long. This chain's CDR3 is CASSQDTFGGVPEQYF. CDR3 in DNA: TGTGCCAGCAGCCAAGACACCTTTGGAGGGGTTCCCGAGCAGTACTTC.

This clonotype occurred many times. The rearrangement links TRBV20-1 to TRBJ2-2, with 7 nucleotides matching TRBD2. CDR1 and CDR2 (germline): DFQATT, SNEGSKA (reference sequence). The CDR3 length is 12 residues. V trimming: 5 bases; J trimming: 6 bases; junction bases outside the gene matches: 3. In DNA, the CDR3 is TGCAGTGCTGGGGGGGGACCCGGGGAGCTGTTTTTT. Amino acid sequence: CSAGGGPGELFF.

This clonotype was counted between two and nine times. This rearrangement joins TRBV5-1 to TRBJ1-1; 8 positions match TRBD1. The CDR3 loop spans 13 amino acids. The V segment lost 0 bases and the J segment 8 bases; nucleotides outside the gene matches: 3. Germline V gene sequence: CDR1 SGHRS, CDR2 YFSETQ. The CDR3 coding sequence is TGCGCCAGCAGCTTGGGTCGGACAGGGGAAGCTTTCTTT. The encoded protein is CASSLGRTGEAFF.

As for this clonotype: This CDR3 is missing its conserved last phenylalanine or tryptophan, likely due to a read error. The rearrangement links TRBV20-1 to TRBJ2-7; no firm D call. The CDR3 covers 16 residues. The V end was cut by 0 bases, the J end by 1 base, with 16 bases between. Germline CDR1 is DFQATT and CDR2 is SNEGSKA (reference sequence). The DNA of the CDR3 is TGCAGTGCTAGAGATCTTCTGGGGATAGGGTCCTACGAGCAGTACCTC. Its protein product is CSARDLLGIGSYEQYL.

This clonotype was observed a handful of times. The J gene is TRBJ2-5, the V gene TRBV18; perhaps TRBD1 as D (6 bases). Germline lookup yields CDR1 KGHSH and CDR2 LQKENI. The CDR3 runs to 14 residues. V gave up 3 bases and J gave up 4 bases, with 12 bases separating them. CDR3 loop: CASSPRGATETQYF. The CDR3 DNA follows: TGTGCCAGCTCACCCAGGGGAGCGACAGAGACCCAGTACTTC.

In the case of this clonotype: A read error is possible here, since a much larger clone lies one base away. The rearrangement uses TRBV12-3 or TRBV12-4 and TRBJ2-3; 8 bases are shared with TRBD2. Germline trimming cut 5 bases from V and 4 bases from J; bases unmatched to any gene: 17. The CDR3 spans 18 residues. The DNA of the CDR3 is TGTGCCAGCAGTAACAAATTCAGGGTGGCCGGGGGGGCAGATACGCAGTATTTT. Translating it yields CASSNKFRVAGGADTQYF.

This clonotype was observed many times. This chain uses TRBV7-9 with TRBJ1-6, with TRBD1 as a possible D gene (5 bases). V shed 1 base and J shed 5 bases, with 6 bases lying between them. This CDR3 region has 14 residues. Germline assignment: CDR1 SEHNR and CDR2 FQNEAQ (reference sequence). Written as DNA, the CDR3 is TGTGCCAGCAGCTTAGAGGGGCATAATTCACCCCTCCACTTT. This translates into CASSLEGHNSPLHF.